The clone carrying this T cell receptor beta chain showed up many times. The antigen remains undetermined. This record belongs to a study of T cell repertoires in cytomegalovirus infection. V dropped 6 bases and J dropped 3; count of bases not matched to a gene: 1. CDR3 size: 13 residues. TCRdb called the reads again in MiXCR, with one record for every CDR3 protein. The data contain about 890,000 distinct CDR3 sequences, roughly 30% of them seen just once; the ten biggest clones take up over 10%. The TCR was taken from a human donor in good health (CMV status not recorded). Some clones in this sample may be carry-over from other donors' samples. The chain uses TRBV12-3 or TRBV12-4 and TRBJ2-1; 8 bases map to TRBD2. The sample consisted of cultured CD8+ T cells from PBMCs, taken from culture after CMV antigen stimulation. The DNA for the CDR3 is TGTGCCAGCAGCGGGACTAGCTACAATGAGCAGTTCTTC. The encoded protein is CASSGTSYNEQFF.